The 8 T cell receptor beta chains in this list originate from one sample, sequenced in a study of blood T cell repertoires in COVID-19. Sequencing was performed with immunoSEQ multiplex PCR; in TCRdb, only in-frame clones are kept and a portion is missing. The data show 200,000 to 300,000 clones, with about 81% seen just once and 12% held by the top ten. What was sequenced was peripheral blood. The source is a woman aged 60-75 years with active or convalescent COVID-19.

The gene calls are TRBV4-2 and TRBJ2-3, with D unresolved. The length of the CDR3 is 15 residues. Trimming pared 4 bases from V and 1 base from J, leaving 12 bases between. The V gene's germline CDR1 is LGHNA and CDR2 YNFKEQ. CDR3 DNA: TGTGCCAGCAGCCGCAGTTTTCTAGGCACAGATACGCAGTATTTT. This sequence encodes CASSRSFLGTDTQYF.

This chain links TRBV10-3 with TRBJ1-1, with D unclear. Trimming took off 1 base at V and 5 bases at J, with 8 bases between the two ends. The CDR3 loop spans 13 amino acids. Germline loops: CDR1 ENHRY, CDR2 SYGVKD. CDR3 bases: TGTGCCATCAGTGAGTTCGCAGAAACTGAAGCTTTCTTT. Protein: CAISEFAETEAFF.

V usage is TRBV3-1 (or the pseudogene TRBV3-2) and J usage is TRBJ2-2; possible D gene TRBD2, 7 bases. Trimming pared 2 bases from V and 7 bases from J, leaving 17 bases between. This CDR3 spans 16 amino acids. From germline, CDR1 is LGHDT and CDR2 YNNKEL (reference sequence). CDR3 region: CASSQRVQGGIGELFF. CDR3 coding DNA: TGTGCCAGCAGCCAACGGGTACAGGGAGGGATCGGGGAGCTGTTTTTT.

The chain has TRBV25-1 and TRBJ2-2; D is perhaps TRBD1 (6 bases). V lost 6 bases and J lost 1, with 9 bases in between. The CDR3 is 14 residues long. CDR1 MGHDK and CDR2 SYGVNS come from the germline V gene. CDR3 region: CASSKGQNTGELFF. The CDR3 bases are TGTGCCAGCAGCAAGGGACAGAACACCGGGGAGCTGTTTTTT.

The rearrangement joins TRBV19 to TRBJ1-1; D gene ambiguous. The V end was cut by 1 base, the J end by 3 bases, with 12 bases between. Germline V CDR1 and CDR2: LNHDA, SQIVND (reference sequence). The CDR3 runs 15 residues. The CDR3 loop reads CASSIGTWPDTEAFF. The CDR3 region has the DNA TGTGCCAGTAGTATAGGAACGTGGCCTGACACTGAAGCTTTCTTT.

The sample holds one count of this clone. V gene TRBV20-1 combines with J gene TRBJ2-3; 9 bases align to TRBD2. Losses at the gene ends were 3 bases for V and 2 bases for J; bases not matched to a gene: 6. The germline gives CDR1 DFQATT, CDR2 SNEGSKA (reference sequence). CDR3 size: 15 residues. For the CDR3, the DNA is TGCAGTGCTAGTCCCAGCGGGGGGAACACAGATACGCAGTATTTT. This codes for CSASPSGGNTDTQYF.

This clone was seen many times. This chain joins TRBV7-6 and TRBJ2-1; D may be TRBD2 (6 bases). Germline-derived CDR1 and CDR2 are SGHVS and FNYEAQ. V was clipped by 4 bases and J by 9 bases, with 10 bases between them. The CDR3 spans 12 residues. The CDR3 spells CASSSSGVEQFF. For the CDR3, the DNA is TGTGCCAGCAGCTCCTCGGGGGTTGAGCAGTTCTTC.

This rearrangement joins TRBV12-5 to TRBJ1-2, with unresolved D. Trimming removed 0 bases at V and 4 bases at J, with 9 bases between. This CDR3 has 14 amino acids. CDR1 is LGHNT and CDR2 is FRNRAP in the germline V gene. The CDR3 bases are TGTGCTAGTGGTTTGGTACTATCCTTCTATGGCTACACCTTC. Amino acid sequence: CASGLVLSFYGYTF. Using reference TRBV12-5 and TRBJ1-2 for the parts outside the CDR3, the full variable domain is DARVTQTPRHKVTEMGQEVTMRCQPILGHNTVFWYRQTMMQGLELLAYFRNRAPLDDSGMPKDRFSAEMPDATLATLKIQPSEPRDSAVYFCASGLVLSFYGYTFGSGTRLTVV.